This TCR beta chain was sequenced for a study of blood T cell repertoires in COVID-19. CDR1 and CDR2 from the germline V gene are ENHRY and SYGVKD. V was pared by 2 bases and J by 3 bases, with 7 bases between. This CDR3 is 13 amino acids long. TCRdb's table, derived via immunoSEQ multiplex PCR, lists solely in-frame clones and lacks some. The data hold about 130,000 clones, with 85% observed a single time. The receptor's source is a woman of 80 years or more with acute or convalescent COVID-19. The specimen was peripheral blood. This chain joins TRBV10-3 and TRBJ1-2; D might be TRBD1 (6 bases). The CDR3 sequence is CAISEGQHYGYTF. For the CDR3, the DNA is TGTGCCATCAGTGAGGGACAGCACTATGGCTACACCTTC.